This T cell receptor beta chain was found in a study of cytomegalovirus exposure and HLA in healthy donors. Overall study results and limits: In a later analysis, a genetic analysis reported fewer productive-TCR N-insertions in an Asian-associated ancestry cluster than the cohort average. Productive rates of about 90% or about 30% were seen for most TCR beta V segments in an earlier analysis. The HLA-A and HLA-B alleles of most subjects were reportedly predicted accurately from TCR beta sequences. A later analysis reported that several of the most significant clusters appeared to be linked to common viral pathogens, among them Epstein-Barr virus.

This clone has only a few counts. Antigen specificity is unknown. With 60 Vbeta and 13 Jbeta primers, the PCR was carried out. Assay used: immunoSEQ multiplex PCR; TCRdb lists only in-frame clones, some missing. The sample has some 110,000 clones; about 70% are singletons. The CDR3 runs to 15 residues. The germline CDR1 and CDR2 sequences are SGDLS and YYNGEE. V gave up 3 bases and J gave up 4 bases; unmatched junction bases: 10. This TCR was recovered from a man aged 25 to 40 in good health and CMV-seronegative. V and J are TRBV9 and TRBJ2-7, with TRBD1 matching over 7 bases. The sequencing input was PBMCs. The CDR3 loop is CASSATPQGKYEQYF. CDR3 in DNA: TGTGCCAGCAGCGCCACTCCACAGGGGAAATACGAGCAGTACTTC.